This T cell receptor (beta chain) was identified in a study of response to subunit inactivated influenza vaccine. Study-wide points: Only a handful of new T cells, the authors suggested, are recruited with each seasonal influenza vaccination.

In regard to this clonotype: The antigen remains unidentified.

TCRdb re-analysed the RT-PCR reads in MiXCR, keeping a single row per CDR3 protein. Of hundreds of thousands of distinct CDR3 sequences in the sample, approximately 13% were seen once. Specimen: PBMCs from blood, collected 14 to 15 days before vaccination. This receptor was taken from a man aged 45-65 years who received an inactivated influenza vaccine.

CDR3: CASSGQGMNYGYTF. The DNA of the CDR3 is TGTGCCAGCAGCGGACAGGGGATGAACTATGGCTACACCTTC. V gene TRBV12-3 or TRBV12-4 combines with J gene TRBJ1-2, with TRBD1 matching 9 bases. The CDR3 has 14 residues. The ends lost 6 bases at V and 2 bases at J; junction bases unmatched: 4.